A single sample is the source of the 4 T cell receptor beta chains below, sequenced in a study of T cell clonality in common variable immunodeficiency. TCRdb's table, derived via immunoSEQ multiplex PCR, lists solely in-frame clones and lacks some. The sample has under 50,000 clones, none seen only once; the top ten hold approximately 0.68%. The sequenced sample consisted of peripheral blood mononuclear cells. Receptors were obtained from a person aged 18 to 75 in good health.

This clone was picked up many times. CDR3 region: CASSPPDRSSYEQYF. CDR3 DNA (partial): TGTGCCAGCTCACCGCCCGACAGGAGCTCCTACGAG. This sequence joins TRBV18 and TRBJ2-7; possibly TRBD1 for D (6 bases). The read is 3 residues too short to cover the CDR3 end, so that end is filled in from the germline J gene. The CDR3 contains 15 residues. The ends were cut back, 3 bases at V and 0 bases at J, with 12 bases in the middle. From germline, CDR1 is KGHSH and CDR2 LQKENI.

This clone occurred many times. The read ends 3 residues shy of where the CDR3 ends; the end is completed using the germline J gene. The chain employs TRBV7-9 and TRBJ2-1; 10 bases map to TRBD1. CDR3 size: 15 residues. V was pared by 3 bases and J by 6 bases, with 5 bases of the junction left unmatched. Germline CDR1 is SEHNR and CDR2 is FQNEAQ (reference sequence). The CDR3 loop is CASSLGQGLGNEQFF. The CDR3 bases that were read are TGTGCCAGCAGCTTGGGACAGGGGCTGGGCAATGAG.

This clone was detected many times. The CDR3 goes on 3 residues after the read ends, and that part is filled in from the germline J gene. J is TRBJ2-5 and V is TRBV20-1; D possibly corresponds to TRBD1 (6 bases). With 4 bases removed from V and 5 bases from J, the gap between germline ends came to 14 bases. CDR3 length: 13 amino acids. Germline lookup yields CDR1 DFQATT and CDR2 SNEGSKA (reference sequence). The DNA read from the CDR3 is TGCAGTGCTATTCGCCCGAGGGGGGAGACC. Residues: CSAIRPRGET. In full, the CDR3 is CSAIRPRGETQYF.

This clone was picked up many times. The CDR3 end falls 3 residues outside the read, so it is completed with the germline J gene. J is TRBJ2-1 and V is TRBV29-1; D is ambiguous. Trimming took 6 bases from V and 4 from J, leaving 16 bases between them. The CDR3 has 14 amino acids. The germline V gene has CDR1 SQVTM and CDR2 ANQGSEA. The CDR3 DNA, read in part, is TGCAGCGTGGCCCAAGTCGTTCTTTACAATGAG. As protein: CSVAQVVLYNE. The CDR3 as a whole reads CSVAQVVLYNEQFF.